This TCR beta chain was profiled in a study of PD-1 blockade in classical Hodgkin lymphoma. The repertoire was sequenced with immunoSEQ multiplex PCR; TCRdb's copy has only in-frame clones and lacks some. This table has fewer than 5,500 clones, 85% to 90% appearing once. As for time point: newly diagnosed, previously untreated cHL patient sample. Applied to thawed PBMCs, magnetic negative selection was the method used to isolate CD8+ T cells. V shed 2 bases and J shed 1 base, with 8 bases lying between them. This CDR3 is built from 14 residues. The V and J genes are TRBV5-7 and TRBJ2-3; perhaps TRBD2 as D (6 bases). TRBV5-7 is identified as an open reading frame with a role that is uncertain. The clonotype originates from a human donor with classical Hodgkin lymphoma. The sequencing input was CD8+ T cells from blood. CDR3: CASSFQRGTDTQYF. CDR3 DNA: TGTGCCAGCAGCTTCCAGCGGGGCACAGATACGCAGTATTTT.